This entry lists 14 T cell receptor beta chains sequenced from one sample in a study of blood T cells in healthy people across ages. It was with a sample-barcoded 5' primer and a J-beta primer mix that a second PCR of roughly 7 to 11 cycles was run. TCRdb re-called the 5' RACE reads through MiXCR, storing one row per CDR3 protein. The data contain about 630,000 distinct CDR3 sequences, 21% of them singletons. The sequencing sample was made of blood. Every receptor here comes from an older man in good health.

J is TRBJ2-3 and V is TRBV12-3 or TRBV12-4; D gene unclear. There are 14 residues in the CDR3. The V and J ends lost 6 bases and 1 base respectively, with 11 bases between them. CDR3 nucleotide sequence: TGTGCCAGCAGAAACCTCAGAGGCACAGATACGCAGTATTTT. It codes for CASRNLRGTDTQYF.

The chain joins TRBV20-1 to TRBJ2-3; D is possibly TRBD2 (5 bases). Trimming took off 0 bases at V and 6 bases at J, with 13 bases between the two ends. The CDR3 runs 14 residues. From germline, CDR1 is DFQATT and CDR2 SNEGSKA (reference sequence). This CDR3 reads CSARDLGSDDTQYF. The CDR3 DNA is TGCAGTGCTAGAGATCTTGGGAGTGATGATACGCAGTATTTT.

This clonotype was found a few times. This chain joins TRBV11-1 and TRBJ2-2; 11 bases match TRBD2. The germline V gene has CDR1 SGHAT and CDR2 FQDESV (reference sequence). The CDR3 sequence is 17 residues long. V was clipped by 5 bases and J by 4 bases; unmatched bases: 9. CDR3: CASSPGLAAWGTGELFF. The CDR3 DNA reads TGTGCCAGCAGCCCGGGACTAGCGGCCTGGGGCACCGGGGAGCTGTTTTTT.

This clonotype turned up a few times. The chain uses TRBV12-3 or TRBV12-4 and TRBJ1-5; D is unclear. Trimming stripped 6 bases from V and 0 bases from J, with 9 bases between. This CDR3 spans 14 amino acids. The CDR3 loop is CASSNKNSNQPQHF. The DNA for the CDR3 is TGTGCCAGCAGCAACAAGAATAGCAATCAGCCCCAGCATTTT.

The sample holds a few counts of this clonotype. The conserved phenylalanine or tryptophan normally closing the CDR3 is absent here, so this likely arose from a read error. This sequence joins TRBV28 and TRBJ1-5, with a weak D call TRBD1 (5 bases). Germline V gene lookup returns CDR1 MDHEN and CDR2 SYDVKM. This CDR3 comprises 15 residues. V lost 6 bases, J lost 1 base, and 13 bases lay in between. The CDR3 protein is CASSLAGVSNQPQHL. CDR3 in DNA: TGTGCCAGCAGCCTGGCGGGGGTAAGCAATCAGCCCCAGCATCTT.

This sequence joins TRBV7-3 and TRBJ2-5, with 9 bases aligning to TRBD2. Near its end, the DNA agrees better with TRBJ2-7, so the J call may be wrong. Per the germline V gene, CDR1 is SGHTA and CDR2 is FQGTGA. The CDR3 contains 15 residues. The CDR3 region is CASSLMASGNNEQYF. CDR3 in DNA: TGTGCCAGCAGCTTAATGGCTAGCGGGAATAACGAGCAGTACTTC.

This clonotype showed up just a few times. This chain links TRBV5-6 with TRBJ2-4, with 11 nucleotides matching TRBD1. The CDR3 is 18 amino acids. The ends lost 4 bases at V and 5 bases at J; junction bases unmatched: 14. CDR1 and CDR2 (germline): SGHDT, YYEEEE. Here the CDR3 reads CASSPGQGALADQNIQYF. CDR3 sequence (DNA): TGTGCCAGCAGCCCCGGACAGGGGGCCCTAGCGGACCAAAACATTCAGTACTTC.

This clonotype came up many times. The chain is built from TRBV29-1 and TRBJ2-1, with 10 bases that match TRBD2. CDR1 is SQVTM, CDR2 ANQGSEA, per germline. V lost 7 bases to trimming and J lost 3 bases; unmatched junction nucleotides: 6. The CDR3 loop spans 14 amino acids. The CDR3 DNA is TGCAGCGCTAGTCTAGCGGGAGACTACAATGAGCAGTTCTTC. Protein: CSASLAGDYNEQFF.

The rearrangement links TRBV28 to TRBJ2-7; D is uncertain. The CDR3 is made up of 15 amino acids. Germline lookup yields CDR1 MDHEN and CDR2 SYDVKM. The V and J ends lost 5 bases and 2 bases respectively, with 16 bases between them. The CDR3 here is CASSPGSTATYEQYF. The CDR3 DNA follows: TGTGCCAGCAGTCCCGGAAGCACAGCTACCTACGAGCAGTACTTC.

This clonotype came up a few times. This rearrangement joins TRBV5-1 to TRBJ2-3; possibly TRBD1 for D (6 bases). The germline gives CDR1 SGHRS, CDR2 YFSETQ. V dropped 4 bases and J dropped 2 bases, with 11 bases sitting between them. CDR3 length: 14 residues. This chain's CDR3 is CASSTTGITDTQYF. DNA of the CDR3: TGCGCCAGCAGCACAACAGGGATCACAGATACGCAGTATTTT.

V and J are TRBV20-1 and TRBJ2-5, with a possible D match to TRBD1 (7 bases). V was trimmed by 1 base and J by 5 bases, leaving 20 bases between them. This CDR3 region has 16 residues. Per the germline V gene, CDR1 is DFQATT and CDR2 is SNEGSKA (reference sequence). The CDR3 DNA is TGCAGTGCTAGAGTGGCAGACCAGGGGGGTCGGGAGACCCAGTACTTC. This encodes CSARVADQGGRETQYF.

V usage is TRBV7-6 and J usage is TRBJ1-2; D might be TRBD1 (5 bases). The V gene's germline CDR1 is SGHVS and CDR2 FNYEAQ. This CDR3 contains 12 residues. The V end lost 1 base, the J end lost 8 bases, and 8 bases lay between the germline ends. CDR3 amino acids: CASSLGTTGYTF. DNA of the CDR3: TGTGCCAGCAGCTTAGGGACAACAGGCTACACCTTC.

This clonotype turned up a few times. This chain joins TRBV6-6 and TRBJ2-7, with 8 bases identical to TRBD2. The CDR3 consists of 14 residues. J lost 3 bases, V lost 2 bases, and 3 bases had no gene match. Looked up from germline, CDR1 is MNHNY and CDR2 is SVGAGI (reference sequence). The CDR3 here is CASSYLREGYEQYF. The CDR3 DNA follows: TGTGCCAGCAGTTACCTCCGGGAGGGCTACGAGCAGTACTTC.

The table lists this clonotype with a few counts. The junction departs from germline at one end; a sequencing error may be responsible. The chain combines TRBV6-2 or TRBV6-3 with TRBJ2-1; D is perhaps TRBD2 (5 bases). Germline V gene sequence: CDR1 MNHEY, CDR2 SVGEGT. This CDR3 is built from 15 residues. The CDR3 region is CASSFKRPASDEQLF. The CDR3 region has the DNA TGTGCCAGCAGTTTTAAGCGGCCGGCCTCCGATGAGCAGCTCTTC.